The entry that follows covers one TCR beta chain sequence. Its specific antigen is unknown. No base qualities exist here, and no much larger clone lies one base off it. Other DNA sequences in this sample translate to the same CDR3. These data come from a study of shared clonotypes between healthy human individuals (dated by TCRdb to 2019 to 2021). Some background on the complete study: The cohort comprised a couple of women and three men aged 18 to 49 years. Between about 0.9 and 9 billion PBMCs per donor were obtained by leukapheresis. Per donor, three plates each were used for CD4 naive and CD4 memory, two for CD8 naive, and one for CD8 memory. To increase sequencing depth and limit assay-specific biases, TCR repertoire library preparation and sequencing were carried out by different laboratories using diverse techniques. To estimate repertoire size and how much clonotypes are shared between individuals, the study performed deep sequencing of blood TCR repertoires from about five healthy adults.

What the authors observed across the whole study: Based on pairwise subsampling, the degree of clonotype sharing among donors was expected to be affected by sequencing depth. Larger estimated clonotype richness was generally found for naive subsets than for memory subsets. Rarefaction of sorted-subset datasets indicated incomplete sequencing despite the large sequencing depth. Because the study included only a small number of donors, the genetic and exposure-history diversity represented was limited. Compared with non-shared clonotypes, clonotypes shared by all four sorted-subset donors had higher generation probabilities. Across four donors, approximately 5% of naive CD4, over 3% of naive CD8, roughly 2.2% of memory CD4, and 0.4% of memory CD8 clonotypes were shared. Sampling was restricted to blood, and TCR repertoires in tissues likely differ from the TCR repertoires found in blood.

CD8 naive samples consisted of CD45RO-negative cells that were positively selected for CCR7, yielding a CD45RA+CCR7+ population without TemRA cells. The donors were healthy, HIV-negative adults with no recently reported acute infections or vaccinations. Every donor was a Caucasian adult residing in Nashville, Tennessee, USA. Blood was obtained by leukapheresis, after which PBMCs were separated by Ficoll-Histopaque density gradient centrifugation and cryopreserved in liquid nitrogen vapor phase. Analytical flow cytometry was used to check the purity and quantity of every magnetically sorted T cell population. Each sorted fraction had its genomic DNA isolated and then quantified by UV absorbance on a Nanodrop 2000c. Measured from the cysteine to the phenylalanine, the CDR3 is 12 residues long. Here the CDR3 DNA is all that survives: 36 bases in frame from base 1. CDR1 and CDR2 were assigned from the germline V gene as SNHLY and FYNNEI. The junction carries 2 bases between V and J, which are trimmed by 3 bases and 1 base respectively.

TCR CDR3 regions were amplified from genomic DNA by multiplex PCR using the deep immunoSEQ assay. Extracted genomic DNA from each cell subset was spread evenly across all wells of several immunoSEQ 96-well plates, with each plate serving as a replicate. For sorted subsets, each replicate PCR was loaded with roughly 0.2 ug genomic DNA, equivalent to approximately 27,000 T cell genomes. Purified libraries were quantified with a Qubit 3.0 fluorometer, sized on a Bioanalyzer 2100, and re-quantified with the KAPA Library Quantification kit. Every immunoSEQ 96-well plate was sequenced on a separate single-read 150-cycle Illumina NextSeq 550 flow cell. For the original study's pipeline: Because only junctional sequences without quality scores were contained in the immunoSEQ output, filtering matching that applied to full-length reads could not be performed. Sequences were annotated with PyIR, a Python wrapper for IgBLAST v1.9, using IMGT germline references to assign V/J genes and CDR3. Reads with weak V/J assignments (E-value above 1e-6), missing CDR3, stop codons, out-of-frame junctions, or ambiguous translated residues were removed. V3J clonotypes were defined as sequences sharing an identical inferred V gene, J gene, and CDR3 amino acid sequence. To compute the percentage overlap between repertoires, the number of shared unique clonotypes was divided by the size of the smaller repertoire. Three approaches were used to assess repertoire richness: RTK rarefaction, the Chao1 estimator, and Recon v2.1 estimates of unobserved clonotypes. Generation probabilities were computed with OLGA for all TCRbeta clonotypes obtained by the gDNA method from several donors. TCRdb carries this immuneACCESS record with in-frame sequences only. Its versions omit some clonotypes, under half of them owing to an unresolved V gene in the studies checked, with the rest unexplained. V and J calls plus clone size are reproduced from that table; the DNA served to infer D and trimming. The sample data list some 1,900,000 clones, and over 85% of these were observed just once. Around 1.2% of the sample lies in the top ten.

The sequence was collected from a man between 18 and 29 years old in good health. The chain is made from TRBV2 and TRBJ2-3; no D segment can be confidently identified. The specimen sequenced was naive CD8+ T cells sorted from blood. The cell subset or site label for this specimen denotes: CD45RA+CCR7+. The encoded CDR3 is CASSEGTDTQYF. The DNA sequence follows: TGTGCCAGCAGTGAGGGCACAGATACGCAGTATTTT.